This T cell receptor beta chain was found in a study of T cells in Graves' hyperthyroidism and ophthalmopathy (dated by TCRdb to about 2019). Some background on the complete study: Peripheral blood samples were taken at the time of initial diagnosis, prior to any treatment. To identify distinguishing TCR V-J signatures, a discovery cohort of about 95 patients was used, comprising 40 to 45 with Graves' ophthalmopathy and around 57 with stable Graves' hyperthyroidism. Prospective prediction of ophthalmopathy was tested in an independent validation cohort consisting of roughly 20 hyperthyroidism patients and over 15 patients who later progressed to ophthalmopathy. The 100 discovery patients were randomly split 7:3 into training and test sets. The study also compared thyroid tissue and blood T-cell repertoires from more than five Graves' hyperthyroidism patients. After blood sampling, hyperthyroidism patients were treated with methimazole at a starting dose of 30 mg daily, and ophthalmopathy patients were treated with high-dose intravenous methylprednisolone. The paper reports TCR Vbeta CDR3 sequencing of some 140 peripheral blood samples: fewer than 50 ophthalmopathy, 70 to 85 hyperthyroidism and around 17 progressor patients.

Reading from cysteine to phenylalanine, the CDR3 counts 13 amino acids. Only the CDR3 DNA is retained, 39 bases long and in frame from the first base. CDR1 and CDR2 were assigned from the germline V gene (reference sequence) as SGHKS and YYEKEE. V loses 4 bases, J loses 3 bases, and the germline ends lie 10 bases apart. Points the paper makes about the study in general: During validation, the model predicted progression to ophthalmopathy a median of approximately six months ahead of onset, with around 71% sensitivity and about 72% specificity. No statistical method was used to set the sample size in advance, and investigators knew the group allocation. Blood samples also contained most of the expanded thyroid clonotypes (frequency above 0.001), which suggests that blood repertoires may reflect thyroid immune responses. A model built on a 13 V-J signature distinguished ophthalmopathy from stable hyperthyroidism, reaching roughly 88% sensitivity and under 84% specificity in cross-validation and 80%/75% in testing.

The TCR beta CDR3 regions were amplified from RNA transcripts. A first-round RT-PCR of the TCR CDR3 used the HTBI primer set with the Qiagen OneStep RT-PCR kit. Libraries were constructed in a second round of multiplex PCR, after which size selection and purification were performed. The libraries were sequenced on an Illumina HiSeq2000 using paired-end 100 bp reads. Regarding the original processing steps: SOAPnuke was used to process the raw data, throwing out any read that contained adapters or uncalled bases, had a mean Phred below 15, or lacked an exact constant-primer or identifier match. High-quality paired reads were merged using COPE v1.2.5, and each unique nucleotide sequence was defined as a clonotype. Clonotypes were aligned to IMGT TRBV, TRBD and TRBJ reference segments using MiTCR v1.1. The analysis included only V-J combinations with a frequency above 0.0001, which together covered more than 98% of the repertoires. A TCS score was defined as the ratio of F50 (clonal expansion) to E x V (chaos), with BLOSUM62-based TCRdist applied between CDR3 peptides within each V-J. Welch's t-statistics and random forest reduced roughly 530 V-J features to 10 to 15, which were used in a naive Bayes classifier (R e1071). Through fastp at Q25 and MiXCR, TCRdb rebuilt clones from the public reads, retaining in-frame beta chains. Here each entry gathers all rows of one CDR3 protein and keeps the most common genes and DNA. What appears here as the V and J calls and clone size reflects TCRdb's work, not the paper's. The sample profile shows about half a million distinct CDR3 sequences; under 25% of them were found once. The ten largest clones add up to approximately 25% of the sample.

In its sample, this clonotype was seen many times. The antigen it recognizes is unknown. No clone much larger than this one lies a single base away; base qualities are absent. Stable Graves' hyperthyroidism was defined as no progression to ophthalmopathy during 18 months of follow-up. Hyperthyroidism patients were aged 18 to 65 years and newly diagnosed, with disease duration of less than 2 months. Patients with uncontrolled infections, other autoimmune diseases, pregnancy or lactation were excluded. Clinical symptoms, serum thyroxine and TRAb, thyroid ultrasound, and orbital computed tomography formed the basis for the diagnoses. PBMCs were separated from 10 ml of fresh peripheral blood using Ficoll-Paque density gradient centrifugation. Total RNA was extracted using Trizol reagent, and RNA quality was assessed on an Agilent 2100 Bioanalyzer.

This TCR came from a man between 18 and 35 years old with Graves' hyperthyroidism. Sequences were obtained from blood. The chain was built from TRBV5-5 and TRBJ1-1, with an unclear D gene assignment. The CDR3 region reads CASSRTWDTEAFF. The bases are TGTGCCAGCAGCCGGACCTGGGACACTGAAGCTTTCTTT.